Detailed here is one T cell receptor (beta chain). This sample is drawn from a study of blood T cells in healthy people across ages. Those donating, healthy Caucasian individuals from Russia, were aged roughly 6 to 100. The germline V and J ends were trimmed by 5 bases and 0 bases, with 23 bases remaining between them. CDR3 length: 18 amino acids. Germline V gene sequence: CDR1 SGHVS, CDR2 FQNEAQ. A sample-barcoded 5' primer and a J-beta primer mix were used in a second PCR of roughly 7 to 12 cycles. Each CDR3 protein gets one entry after TCRdb re-called the 5' RACE reads with MiXCR. The sample records some 1,800,000 distinct CDR3 sequences, around 40% being singletons.

The chain combines TRBV7-8 with TRBJ2-7; D possibly matches TRBD1 or TRBD2 (5 bases each). The sample comprised blood. This clonotype originated in a human donor in good health. This CDR3 is CASSHRDGGHESSYEQYF. CDR3 nucleotide sequence: TGTGCCAGCAGCCACCGGGACGGAGGACATGAGAGCTCCTACGAGCAGTACTTC.